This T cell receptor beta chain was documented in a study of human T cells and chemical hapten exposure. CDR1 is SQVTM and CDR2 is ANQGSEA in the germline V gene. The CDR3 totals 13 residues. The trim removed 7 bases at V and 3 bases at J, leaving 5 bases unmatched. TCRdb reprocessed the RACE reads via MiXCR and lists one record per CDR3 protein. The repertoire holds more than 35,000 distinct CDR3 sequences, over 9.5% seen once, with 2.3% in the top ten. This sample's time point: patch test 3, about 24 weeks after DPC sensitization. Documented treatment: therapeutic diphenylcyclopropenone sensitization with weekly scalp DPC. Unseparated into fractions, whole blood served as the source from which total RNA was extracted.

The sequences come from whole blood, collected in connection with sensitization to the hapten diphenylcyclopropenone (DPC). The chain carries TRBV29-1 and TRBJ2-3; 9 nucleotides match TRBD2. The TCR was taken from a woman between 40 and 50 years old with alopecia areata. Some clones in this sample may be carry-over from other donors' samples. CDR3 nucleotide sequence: TGCAGCGCAGAGCGGGGGGAGACAGATACGCAGTATTTT. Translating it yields CSAERGETDTQYF.